Below, one T cell receptor (beta chain) is given with its context. Other nucleotide sequences from this sample produce the same CDR3. The CDR3 length is 15 residues. The V gene end was trimmed by 0 bases and the J gene end by 5 bases; junction bases not matched to a gene: 3. Germline CDR1 reads GTSNPN; CDR2 reads SVGIG (reference sequence). As processed by the authors: Nucleated cell number was recorded as an estimate derived from reference gene primer amplification. Generated by immunoSEQ multiplex PCR, the TCRdb table keeps only in-frame clones and is missing some. V, J and clone size are those of that table, while D and trimming were read from the DNA. The profile shows under 300,000 clones, roughly 90% of them singletons. The entry originates in a study of blood T cell repertoires in COVID-19. Study at large: COVID-19 samples, acute and convalescent, were from the United States, Italy and Spain. Sources were T cells, B-cell-depleted T cells, or PBMCs; the material itself was cDNA or gDNA.

The specimen was peripheral blood. The origin of this receptor is a man aged 60 to 75 with acute or convalescent COVID-19. The V gene is TRBV30, the J gene TRBJ2-5; TRBD2 matches 13 bases. For the CDR3, the DNA is TGTGCCTGGAGTGTAGGACTAGCGGGAGTGGAGACCCAGTACTTC. It yields the protein CAWSVGLAGVETQYF.